This T cell receptor (beta chain) was obtained from a study of early stage breast cancer tumors. Clones were read by immunoSEQ multiplex PCR, and TCRdb kept only the in-frame ones, dropping some. The sample includes about 24,000 clones, about 70% of them seen just once. V gave up 6 bases and J gave up 3 bases; unmatched junction bases: 5. Germline V gene data show CDR1 as WNHNN and CDR2 as SYGVQD (reference sequence). The CDR3 is 13 amino acids. The table lists this clone with a few counts. Material: breast tumor tissue. This TCR came from a person aged 55 to 69 with breast cancer. The chain is built from TRBV10-1 and TRBJ2-7, with 7 bases identical to TRBD2. DNA for the CDR3: TGCGCCAGCAGCGCCGGACTAGACTACGAGCAGTACTTC. It encodes CASSAGLDYEQYF.